These T cell receptor beta chains were read from a single sample in a study of Ad26.COV2.S vaccination and SARS-CoV-2 variants. Clones were sequenced by immunoSEQ multiplex PCR, and TCRdb holds only the in-frame ones, with some missing. The sample has roughly 700,000 clones; around 89% are singletons. Sequenced here: peripheral blood, sampled in a trial of Ad26.COV2.S vaccine versus placebo. These receptor sequences come from a person between 18 and 60 years old who received the Ad26.COV2.S COVID-19 vaccine or a placebo. Each CDR3 is given with its conserved first and last residue. Not all rows give a size; the values are once, few, many and, for expanded clones, a class.

V gene,J gene,clone size,CDR3 protein
TRBV5-4,TRBJ1-1,NA,CASRSDRAPVNTEAFF
TRBV6-6,TRBJ1-6,NA,CASSYSGQGSPLHF
TRBV7-9,TRBJ1-1,NA,CASSFQGGTEAFF
TRBV2,TRBJ1-1,few,CASSDQGLNTEAFF
TRBV12-5,TRBJ2-7,NA,CASGLGDRSYEQYF
TRBV27,TRBJ2-1,NA,CASSFPSSGTSYNEQFF
TRBV19,TRBJ2-2,NA,CASTGQGADTGELFF
TRBV12-5,TRBJ2-1,NA,CASGFGLAGGNPYNEQFF
TRBV10-3,TRBJ2-7,few,CAISESEDRSYEQYF
TRBV19,TRBJ2-7,NA,CASSMWTGSPGEQYF
TRBV30,TRBJ1-5,once,CAWRGTGNQPQHF
TRBV6-2/TRBV6-3,TRBJ1-5,NA,CASSYGGDEHF
TRBV9,TRBJ1-2,NA,CASSVLQGYGYTF
TRBV6-5,TRBJ2-7,many,CASSYAGEGSYEQYF
TRBV1,TRBJ2-1,NA,CTSSQVIAGDRGEQFF
TRBV13,TRBJ2-7,NA,CASSFRGASYEQYF
TRBV6-6,TRBJ2-7,NA,CASSYAKTYEQYF